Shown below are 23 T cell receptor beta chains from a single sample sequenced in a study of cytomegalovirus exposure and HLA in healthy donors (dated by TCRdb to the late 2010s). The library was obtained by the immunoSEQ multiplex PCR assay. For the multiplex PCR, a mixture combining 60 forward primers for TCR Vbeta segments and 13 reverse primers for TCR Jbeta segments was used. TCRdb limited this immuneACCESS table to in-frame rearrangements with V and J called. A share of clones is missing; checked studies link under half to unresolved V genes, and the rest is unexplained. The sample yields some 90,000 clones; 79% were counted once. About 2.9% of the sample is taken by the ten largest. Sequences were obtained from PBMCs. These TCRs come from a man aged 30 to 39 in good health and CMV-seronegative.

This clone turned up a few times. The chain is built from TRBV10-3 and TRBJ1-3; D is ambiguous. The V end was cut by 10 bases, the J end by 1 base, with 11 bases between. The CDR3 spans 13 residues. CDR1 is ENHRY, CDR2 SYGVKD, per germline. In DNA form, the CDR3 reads TGTGCCACAGACCTAGGTTCTGGAAACACCATATATTTT. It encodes CATDLGSGNTIYF.

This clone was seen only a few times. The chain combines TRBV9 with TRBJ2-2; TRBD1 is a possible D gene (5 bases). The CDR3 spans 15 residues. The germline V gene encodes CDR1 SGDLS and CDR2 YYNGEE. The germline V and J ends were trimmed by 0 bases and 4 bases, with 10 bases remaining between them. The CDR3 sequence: CASSVAQGVTGELFF. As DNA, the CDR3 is TGTGCCAGCAGCGTAGCTCAAGGGGTCACCGGGGAGCTGTTTTTT.

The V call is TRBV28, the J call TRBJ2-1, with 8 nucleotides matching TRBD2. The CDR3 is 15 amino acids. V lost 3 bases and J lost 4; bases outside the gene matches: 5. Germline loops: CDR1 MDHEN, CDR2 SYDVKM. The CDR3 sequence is CASSFTGGFYNEQFF. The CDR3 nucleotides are TGTGCCAGCAGTTTTACGGGGGGGTTTTACAATGAGCAGTTCTTC.

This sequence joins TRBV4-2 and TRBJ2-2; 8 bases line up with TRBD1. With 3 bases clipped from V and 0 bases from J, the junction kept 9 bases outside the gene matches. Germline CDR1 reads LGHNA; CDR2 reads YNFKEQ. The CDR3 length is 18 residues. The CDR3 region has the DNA TGTGCCAGCAGCCAGTACCCTCGACAGGGGCCGAACACCGGGGAGCTGTTTTTT. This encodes CASSQYPRQGPNTGELFF.

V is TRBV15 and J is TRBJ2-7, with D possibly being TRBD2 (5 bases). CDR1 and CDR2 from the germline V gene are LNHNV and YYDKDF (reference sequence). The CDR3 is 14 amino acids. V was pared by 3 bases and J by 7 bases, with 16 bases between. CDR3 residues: CATSRGIASGEQYF. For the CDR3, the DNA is TGTGCCACCAGCAGGGGGATCGCGTCGGGAGAGCAGTACTTC.

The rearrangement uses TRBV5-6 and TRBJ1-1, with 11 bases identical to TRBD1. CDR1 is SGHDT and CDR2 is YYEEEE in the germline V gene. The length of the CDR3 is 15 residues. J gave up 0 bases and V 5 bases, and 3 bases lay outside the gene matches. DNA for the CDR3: TGTGCCAGCAGTTGGACAGGGGGCATGAACACTGAAGCTTTCTTT. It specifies CASSWTGGMNTEAFF.

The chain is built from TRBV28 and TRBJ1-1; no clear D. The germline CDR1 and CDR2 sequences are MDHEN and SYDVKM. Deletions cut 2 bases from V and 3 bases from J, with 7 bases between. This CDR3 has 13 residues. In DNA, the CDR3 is TGTGCCAGCAGTTTACAGGAGGACACTGAAGCTTTCTTT. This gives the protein CASSLQEDTEAFF. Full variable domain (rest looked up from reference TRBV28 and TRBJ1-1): DVKVTQSSRYLVKRTGEKVFLECVQDMDHENMFWYRQDPGLGLRLIYFSYDVKMKEKGDIPEGYSVSREKKERFSLILESASTNQTSMYLCASSLQEDTEAFFGQGTRLTVV.

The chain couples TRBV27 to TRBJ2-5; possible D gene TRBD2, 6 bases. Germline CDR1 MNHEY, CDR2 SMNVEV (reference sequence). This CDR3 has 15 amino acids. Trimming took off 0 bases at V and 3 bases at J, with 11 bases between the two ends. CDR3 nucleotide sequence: TGTGCCAGCAGTTTATCGGCCAGGAGGGAAGAGACCCAGTACTTC. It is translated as CASSLSARREETQYF.

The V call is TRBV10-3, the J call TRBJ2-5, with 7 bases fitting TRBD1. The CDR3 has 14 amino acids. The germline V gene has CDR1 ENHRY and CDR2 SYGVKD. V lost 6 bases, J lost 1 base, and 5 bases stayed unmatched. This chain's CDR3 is CAISGDSTQETQYF. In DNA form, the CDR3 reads TGTGCCATCAGCGGGGACAGCACCCAAGAGACCCAGTACTTC.

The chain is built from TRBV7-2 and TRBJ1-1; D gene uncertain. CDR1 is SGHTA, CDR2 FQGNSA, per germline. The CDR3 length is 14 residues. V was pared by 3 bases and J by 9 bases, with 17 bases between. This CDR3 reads CASSLDLGGQQAFF. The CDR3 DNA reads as TGTGCCAGCAGCTTGGATTTGGGAGGTCAGCAAGCTTTCTTT.

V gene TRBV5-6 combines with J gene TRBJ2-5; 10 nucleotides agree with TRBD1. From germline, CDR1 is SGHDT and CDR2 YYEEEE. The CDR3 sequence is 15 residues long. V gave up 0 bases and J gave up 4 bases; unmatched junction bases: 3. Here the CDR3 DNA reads TGTGCCAGCAGCTTGGCCGGGGACAGGGGAGAGACCCAGTACTTC. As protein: CASSLAGDRGETQYF.

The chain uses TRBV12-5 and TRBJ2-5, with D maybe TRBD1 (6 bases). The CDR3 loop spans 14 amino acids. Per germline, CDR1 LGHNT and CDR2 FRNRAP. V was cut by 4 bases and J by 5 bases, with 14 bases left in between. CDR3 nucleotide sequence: TGTGCTAGTGGTTCTGGACAGCCAGGGGAGACCCAGTACTTC. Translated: CASGSGQPGETQYF.

DNA for the CDR3: TGTGCCAGTAGTTTAGGGCCGATGAACACTGAAGCTTTCTTT. Protein product: CASSLGPMNTEAFF. The chain is built from TRBV19 and TRBJ1-1; D gene unclear. This CDR3 has 14 residues. V lost 5 bases, J lost 0 bases, and 10 bases lay in between. From germline, CDR1 is LNHDA and CDR2 SQIVND (reference sequence). The variable domain in full, with the rest retrieved from reference TRBV19 and TRBJ1-1, is DGGITQSPKYLFRKEGQNVTLSCEQNLNHDAMYWYRQDPGQGLRLIYYSQIVNDFQKGDIAEGYSVSREKKESFPLTVTSAQKNPTAFYLCASSLGPMNTEAFFGQGTRLTVV.

Here the CDR3 reads CASSLGGETYEQYF. As DNA, the CDR3 is TGTGCCAGCAGCTTAGGGGGCGAGACCTACGAGCAGTACTTC. The J gene is TRBJ2-7, the V gene TRBV7-9; TRBD1 might be the D (5 bases). The V end was cut by 1 base, the J end by 2 bases, with 9 bases between. This CDR3 has 14 amino acids. The germline V gene has CDR1 SEHNR and CDR2 FQNEAQ (reference sequence).

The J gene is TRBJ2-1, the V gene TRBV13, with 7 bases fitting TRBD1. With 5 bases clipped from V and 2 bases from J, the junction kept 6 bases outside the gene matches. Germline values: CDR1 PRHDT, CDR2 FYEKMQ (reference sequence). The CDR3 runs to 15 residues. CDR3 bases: TGTGCCAGCAGCCCTGACAGGGTCCCCTACAATGAGCAGTTCTTC. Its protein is CASSPDRVPYNEQFF.

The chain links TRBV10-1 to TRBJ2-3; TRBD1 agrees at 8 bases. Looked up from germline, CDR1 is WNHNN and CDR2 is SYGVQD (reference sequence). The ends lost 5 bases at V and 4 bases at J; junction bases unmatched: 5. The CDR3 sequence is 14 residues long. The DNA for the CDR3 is TGCGCCAGCAGTAAAACAGGGGGATCAGATACGCAGTATTTT. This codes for CASSKTGGSDTQYF.

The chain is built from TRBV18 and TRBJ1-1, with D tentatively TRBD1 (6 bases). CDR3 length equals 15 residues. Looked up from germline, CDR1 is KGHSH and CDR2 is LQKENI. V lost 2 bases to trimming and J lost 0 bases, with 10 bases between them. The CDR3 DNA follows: TGTGCCAGCTCACCAGTGACAGGAGTGAACACTGAAGCTTTCTTT. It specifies CASSPVTGVNTEAFF.

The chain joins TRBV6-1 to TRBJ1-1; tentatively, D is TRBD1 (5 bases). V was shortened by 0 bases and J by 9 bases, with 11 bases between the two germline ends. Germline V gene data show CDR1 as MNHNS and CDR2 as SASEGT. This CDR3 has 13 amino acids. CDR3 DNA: TGTGCCAGCAGTGAAGCCGGGGGACGGAAAGCTTTCTTT. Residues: CASSEAGGRKAFF.

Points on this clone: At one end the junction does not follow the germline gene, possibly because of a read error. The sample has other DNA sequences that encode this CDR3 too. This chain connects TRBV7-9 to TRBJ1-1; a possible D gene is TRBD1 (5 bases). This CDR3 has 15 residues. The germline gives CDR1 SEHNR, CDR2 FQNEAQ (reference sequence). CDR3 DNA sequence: TGTGCGAGCAGCTTAGATATCGGGGGGAACACTGAAGCTTTCTTT. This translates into CASSLDIGGNTEAFF.

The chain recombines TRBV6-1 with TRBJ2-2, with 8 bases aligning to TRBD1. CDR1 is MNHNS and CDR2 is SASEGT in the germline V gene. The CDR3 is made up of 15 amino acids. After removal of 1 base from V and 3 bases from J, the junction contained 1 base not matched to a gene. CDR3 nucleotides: TGTGCCAGCAGTGAAGGGACAGGGTACACCGGGGAGCTGTTTTTT. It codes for CASSEGTGYTGELFF.

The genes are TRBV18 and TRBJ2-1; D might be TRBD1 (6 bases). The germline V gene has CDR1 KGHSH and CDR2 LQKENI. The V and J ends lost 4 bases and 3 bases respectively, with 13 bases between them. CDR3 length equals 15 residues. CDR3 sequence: CASSQQGRDYNEQFF. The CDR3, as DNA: TGTGCCAGCTCACAACAGGGAAGGGACTACAATGAGCAGTTCTTC.

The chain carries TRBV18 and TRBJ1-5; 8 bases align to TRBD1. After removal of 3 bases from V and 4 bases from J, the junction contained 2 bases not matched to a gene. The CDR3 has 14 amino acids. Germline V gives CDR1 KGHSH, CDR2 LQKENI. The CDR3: CASSPTGGNQPQHF. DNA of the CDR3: TGTGCCAGCTCACCCACAGGGGGGAATCAGCCCCAGCATTTT.

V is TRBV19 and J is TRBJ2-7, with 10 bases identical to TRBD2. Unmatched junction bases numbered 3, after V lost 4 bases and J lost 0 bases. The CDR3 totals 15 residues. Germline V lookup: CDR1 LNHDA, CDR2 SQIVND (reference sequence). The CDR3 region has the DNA TGTGCCAGTAGTAAGCTAGCGGGGGTCTCCTACGAGCAGTACTTC. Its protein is CASSKLAGVSYEQYF.